The rows below give T cell receptor beta chains drawn from one sample of a study of cytomegalovirus exposure and HLA in healthy donors. Data came from immunoSEQ multiplex PCR; TCRdb stores just in-frame clones and leaves some out. The repertoire includes around 100,000 clones, around two thirds of them detected once, and roughly 2.6% sits in the top ten. Sequenced: PBMCs. These receptor sequences come from a man aged 45-65 years in good health and CMV-seropositive. Each CDR3 is given with its conserved first and last residue. D genes are given only for firm matches. The size of a clone is reported for some rows only, either as once, few or many, or as a class for expanded clones.

v_call	clone_size	j_call	d_call	cdr3_nt	cdr3_aa
TRBV7-2	once	TRBJ1-3	NA	TGTGCCAGCACGGGACTCGCGGGGGCTGGAAACACCATATATTTT	CASTGLAGAGNTIYF
TRBV19	NA	TRBJ2-5	TRBD1	TGTGCCAGTAGTAAAGGACAGGGGGCCGTGGGTGAGACCCAGTACTTC	CASSKGQGAVGETQYF
TRBV9	NA	TRBJ1-1	NA	TGTGCCAGCAGCGTAGAGAGCGTCACTGAAGCTTTCTTT	CASSVESVTEAFF
TRBV20-1	once	TRBJ2-7	NA	TGCAGTGCTAGAGATGCCTACGAGCAGTACTTC	CSARDAYEQYF
TRBV6-4	NA	TRBJ1-2	TRBD1	TGTGCCAGCAACCCAGGGGGGACATTTGGCGGCTACACCTTC	CASNPGGTFGGYTF
TRBV19	NA	TRBJ1-5	TRBD1	TGTGCCAGTAGTATTTGGAAAGGGGGCAACCAGCCCCAGCATTTT	CASSIWKGGNQPQHF
TRBV13	few	TRBJ2-7	TRBD2	TGTGCCAGCAGCATTTGGACTAGCGGGAGCTCCTACGAGCAGTACTTC	CASSIWTSGSSYEQYF
TRBV7-9	few	TRBJ2-7	TRBD1	TGTGCCAGCAGCCAACGACAGGGTGACACCTACGAGCAGTACTTC	CASSQRQGDTYEQYF
TRBV5-1	few	TRBJ1-6	TRBD1	TGCGCCAGCAGCGTGGGACAGAGCAATTCACCCCTCCACTTT	CASSVGQSNSPLHF
TRBV6-6	NA	TRBJ1-1	TRBD1	TGTGCCAGCAGTTACCGGGGACAGGGAGACACTGAAGCTTTCTTT	CASSYRGQGDTEAFF
TRBV7-8	NA	TRBJ1-2	NA	TGTGCCAGCGGACAGTCTGACTATGGCTACACCTTC	CASGQSDYGYTF
TRBV5-1	NA	TRBJ2-7	TRBD1	TGCGCCAGCAGCTTGGTGGGGGCAGGGGGCTACGAGCAGTACTTC	CASSLVGAGGYEQYF
TRBV7-6	NA	TRBJ2-7	TRBD1	TGTGCCAGCAGCCCGGACAGGGGGTTCCGTGAGCAGTACTTC	CASSPDRGFREQYF
TRBV7-2	NA	TRBJ2-7	NA	TGTGCCAGCAGCTTGAGCGTAGTCTCCTACGAGCAGTACTTC	CASSLSVVSYEQYF
TRBV2	NA	TRBJ1-1	NA	TGTGCCAGCAGCGAAGGCCCGGGGACTGAAGCTTTCTTT	CASSEGPGTEAFF
TRBV30	NA	TRBJ1-2	NA	TGTGCCCGGAGTCGGAGGGGATTAAAGGATGGCTACACCTTC	CARSRRGLKDGYTF
TRBV5-1	once	TRBJ2-1	TRBD1	TGCGCCAGCAGCGACAGGGGGTATTACAATGAGCAGTTCTTC	CASSDRGYYNEQFF
TRBV5-1	NA	TRBJ1-5	NA	TGCGCCAGCAGCCGCTCAGGGTTGGGCAATCAGCCCCAGCATTTT	CASSRSGLGNQPQHF
TRBV27	NA	TRBJ2-1	NA	TGTGCCAGCAGCCGACTACTGAGCTCCTACAATGAGCAGTTCTTC	CASSRLLSSYNEQFF
TRBV19	few	TRBJ2-5	TRBD1	TGTGCCAGTCGACAGGGTGGTCGGGAGACCCAGTACTTC	CASRQGGRETQYF
TRBV5-1	NA	TRBJ1-1	TRBD1	TGCGCCAGCAGCTTGGGGACAGGGGCTATAGGCACTGAAGCTTTCTTT	CASSLGTGAIGTEAFF